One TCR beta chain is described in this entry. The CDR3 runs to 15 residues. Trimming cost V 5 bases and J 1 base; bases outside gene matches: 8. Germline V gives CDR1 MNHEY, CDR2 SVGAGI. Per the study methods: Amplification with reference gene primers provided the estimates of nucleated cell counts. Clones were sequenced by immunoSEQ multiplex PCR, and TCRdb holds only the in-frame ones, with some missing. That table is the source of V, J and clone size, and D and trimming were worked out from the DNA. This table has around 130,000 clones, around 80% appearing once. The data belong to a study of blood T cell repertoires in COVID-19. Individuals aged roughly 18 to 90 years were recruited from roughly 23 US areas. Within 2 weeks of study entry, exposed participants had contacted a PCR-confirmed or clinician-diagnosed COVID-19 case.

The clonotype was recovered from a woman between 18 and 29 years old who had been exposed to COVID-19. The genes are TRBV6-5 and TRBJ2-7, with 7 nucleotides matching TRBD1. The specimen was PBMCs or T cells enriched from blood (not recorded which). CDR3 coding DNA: TGTGCCAGCAGTCTGATTCTGGGACAGTCCTACGAGCAGTACTTC. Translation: CASSLILGQSYEQYF.